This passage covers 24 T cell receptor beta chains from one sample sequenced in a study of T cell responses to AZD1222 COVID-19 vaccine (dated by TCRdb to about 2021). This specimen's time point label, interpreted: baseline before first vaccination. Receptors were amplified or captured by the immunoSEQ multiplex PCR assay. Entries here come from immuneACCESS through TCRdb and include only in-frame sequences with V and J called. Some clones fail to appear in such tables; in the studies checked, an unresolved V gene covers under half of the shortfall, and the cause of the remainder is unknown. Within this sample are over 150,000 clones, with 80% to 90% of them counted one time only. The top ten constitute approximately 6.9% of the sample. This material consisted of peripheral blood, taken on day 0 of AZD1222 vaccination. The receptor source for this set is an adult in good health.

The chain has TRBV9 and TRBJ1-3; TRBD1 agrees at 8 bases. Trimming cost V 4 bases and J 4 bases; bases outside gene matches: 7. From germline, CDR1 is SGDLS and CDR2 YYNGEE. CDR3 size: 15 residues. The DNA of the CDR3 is TGTGCCAGCAGCTCTCTTGGGACAGGAGGAAACACCATATATTTT. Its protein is CASSSLGTGGNTIYF.

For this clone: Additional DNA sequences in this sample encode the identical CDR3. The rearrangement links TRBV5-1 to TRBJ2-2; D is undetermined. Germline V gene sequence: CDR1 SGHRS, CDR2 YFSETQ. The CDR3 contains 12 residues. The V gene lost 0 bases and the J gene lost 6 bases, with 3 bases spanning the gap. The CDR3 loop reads CASSLGSGELFF. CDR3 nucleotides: TGCGCCAGCAGCTTGGGTTCCGGGGAGCTGTTTTTT.

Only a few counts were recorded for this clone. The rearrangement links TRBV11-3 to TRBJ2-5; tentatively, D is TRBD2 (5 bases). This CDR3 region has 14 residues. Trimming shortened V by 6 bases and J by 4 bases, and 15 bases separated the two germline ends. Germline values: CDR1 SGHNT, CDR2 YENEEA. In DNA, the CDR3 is TGTGCCAGCAGTCCCGGACTGGCGACAGAGACCCAGTACTTC. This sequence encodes CASSPGLATETQYF.

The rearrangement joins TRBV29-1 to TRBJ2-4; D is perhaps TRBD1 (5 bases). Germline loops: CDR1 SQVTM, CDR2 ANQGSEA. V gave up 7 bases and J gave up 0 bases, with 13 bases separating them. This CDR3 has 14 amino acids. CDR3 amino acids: CSASTVIAKNIQYF. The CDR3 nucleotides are TGCAGCGCCTCGACAGTTATAGCCAAAAACATTCAGTACTTC.

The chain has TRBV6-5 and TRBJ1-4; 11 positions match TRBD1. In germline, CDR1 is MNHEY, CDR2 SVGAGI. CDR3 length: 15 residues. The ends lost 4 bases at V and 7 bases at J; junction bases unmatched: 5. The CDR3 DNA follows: TGTGCCAGCAGTTCCACGGGACAGGGGGGTGAAAAACTGTTTTTT. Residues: CASSSTGQGGEKLFF.

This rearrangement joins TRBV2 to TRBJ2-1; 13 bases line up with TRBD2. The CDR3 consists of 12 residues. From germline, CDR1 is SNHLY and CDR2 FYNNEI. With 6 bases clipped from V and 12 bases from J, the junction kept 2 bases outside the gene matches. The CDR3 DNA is TGTGCCAGCAGGACTAGCGGGGGGACGCAGTTCTTC. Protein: CASRTSGGTQFF.

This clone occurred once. This chain's CDR3 is CASSSPTSGGVNTGELFF. In DNA, the CDR3 is TGTGCCAGCAGCTCCCCGACTAGCGGGGGGGTTAACACCGGGGAGCTGTTTTTT. The V call is TRBV5-4, the J call TRBJ2-2, with 14 positions matching TRBD2. The CDR3 is 18 residues long. Trimming removed 3 bases from V and 2 bases from J; junction bases left unmatched: 6. From germline, CDR1 is SGHNT and CDR2 YYREEE (reference sequence). The variable domain in full, completed from reference TRBV5-4 and TRBJ2-2, reads ETGVTQSPTHLIKTRGQQVTLRCSSQSGHNTVSWYQQALGQGPQFIFQYYREEENGRGNFPPRFSGLQFPNYSSELNVNALELDDSALYLCASSSPTSGGVNTGELFFGEGSRLTVL.

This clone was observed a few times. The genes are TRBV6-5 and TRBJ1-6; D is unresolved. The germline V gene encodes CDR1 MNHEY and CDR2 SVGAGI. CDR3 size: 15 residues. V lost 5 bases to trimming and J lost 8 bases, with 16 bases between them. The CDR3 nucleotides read TGTGCCAGCAGTCCAACGACATTTTCGGATTCACCCCTCCACTTT. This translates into CASSPTTFSDSPLHF.

The CDR3 nucleotides read TGTGCCAGCAGCGTAGGGGTCGGCTTGTCCTACAATGAGCAGTTCTTC. The encoded protein is CASSVGVGLSYNEQFF. This sequence joins TRBV9 and TRBJ2-1; no reliable D call. V was pared by 0 bases and J by 1 base, with 11 bases between. This CDR3 has 16 amino acids. Germline V gene lookup returns CDR1 SGDLS and CDR2 YYNGEE.

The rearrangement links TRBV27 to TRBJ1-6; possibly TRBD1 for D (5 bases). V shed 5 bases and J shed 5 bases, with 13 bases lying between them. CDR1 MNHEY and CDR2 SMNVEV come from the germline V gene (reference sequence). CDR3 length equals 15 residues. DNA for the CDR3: TGTGCCAGCAGTCACCGGGACGCAAATAATTCACCCCTCCACTTT. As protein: CASSHRDANNSPLHF.

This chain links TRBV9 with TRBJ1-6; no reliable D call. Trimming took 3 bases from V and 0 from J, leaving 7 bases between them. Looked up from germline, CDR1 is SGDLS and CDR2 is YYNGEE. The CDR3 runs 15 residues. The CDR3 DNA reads TGTGCCAGCAGCGGGCCCAGCTCCTATAATTCACCCCTCCACTTT. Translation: CASSGPSSYNSPLHF.

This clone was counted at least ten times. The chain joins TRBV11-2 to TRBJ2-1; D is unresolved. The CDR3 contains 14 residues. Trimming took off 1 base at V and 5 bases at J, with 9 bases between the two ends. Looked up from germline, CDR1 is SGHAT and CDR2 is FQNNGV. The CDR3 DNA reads TGTGCCAGCAGCTTAGGGAATAGCAACAATGAGCAGTTCTTC. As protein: CASSLGNSNNEQFF.

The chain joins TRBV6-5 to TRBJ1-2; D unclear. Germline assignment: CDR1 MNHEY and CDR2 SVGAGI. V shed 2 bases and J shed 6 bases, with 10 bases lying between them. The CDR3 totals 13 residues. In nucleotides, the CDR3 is TGTGCCAGCAGTTACCTCCAAGGCCATGGCTACACCTTC. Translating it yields CASSYLQGHGYTF.

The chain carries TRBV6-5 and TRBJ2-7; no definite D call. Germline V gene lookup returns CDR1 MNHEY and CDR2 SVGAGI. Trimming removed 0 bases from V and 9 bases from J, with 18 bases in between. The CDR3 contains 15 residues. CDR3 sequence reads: CASSYSGLDIRRQYF. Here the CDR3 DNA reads TGTGCCAGCAGTTACTCGGGGTTAGATATAAGGCGGCAGTACTTC.

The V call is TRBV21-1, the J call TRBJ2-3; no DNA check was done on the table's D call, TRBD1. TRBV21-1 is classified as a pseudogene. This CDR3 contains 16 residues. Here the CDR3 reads CASSQRRDRSTDTQYF. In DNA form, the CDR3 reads TGTGCCAGCAGCCAAAGAAGGGACAGAAGCACAGATACGCAGTATTTT.

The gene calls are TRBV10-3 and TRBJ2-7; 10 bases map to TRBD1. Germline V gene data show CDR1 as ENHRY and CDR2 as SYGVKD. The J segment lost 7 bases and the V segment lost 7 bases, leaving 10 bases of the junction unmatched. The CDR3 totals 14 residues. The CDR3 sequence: CAIKGQGPSSEQYV. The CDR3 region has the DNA TGTGCCATCAAGGGACAGGGGCCTTCGTCGGAGCAGTACGTC.

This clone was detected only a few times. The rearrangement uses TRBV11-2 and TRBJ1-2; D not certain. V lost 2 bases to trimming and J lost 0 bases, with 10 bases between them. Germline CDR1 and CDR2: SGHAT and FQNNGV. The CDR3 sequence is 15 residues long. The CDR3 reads CASSLSRSTNYGYTF. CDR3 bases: TGTGCCAGCAGCTTAAGTCGGAGTACTAACTATGGCTACACCTTC.

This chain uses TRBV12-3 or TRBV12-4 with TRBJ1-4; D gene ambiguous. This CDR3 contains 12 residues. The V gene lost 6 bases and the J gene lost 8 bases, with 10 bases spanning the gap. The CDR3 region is CASRDAAEKLFF. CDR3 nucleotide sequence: TGTGCCAGCAGGGACGCCGCCGAAAAACTGTTTTTT.

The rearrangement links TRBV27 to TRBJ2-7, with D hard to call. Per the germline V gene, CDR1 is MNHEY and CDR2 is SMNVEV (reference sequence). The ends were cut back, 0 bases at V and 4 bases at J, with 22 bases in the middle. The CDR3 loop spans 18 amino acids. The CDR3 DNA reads TGTGCCAGCAGTTTATCGATTCCTCGGGCCGCCCTCGGATACGAGCAGTACGTC. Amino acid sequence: CASSLSIPRAALGYEQYV.

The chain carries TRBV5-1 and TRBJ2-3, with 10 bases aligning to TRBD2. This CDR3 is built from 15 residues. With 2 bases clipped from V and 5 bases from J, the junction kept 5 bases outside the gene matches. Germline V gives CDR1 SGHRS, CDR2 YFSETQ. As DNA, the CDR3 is TGCGCCAGCAGCTTAGCGGGGGGGCGTGGAGATACGCAGTATTTT. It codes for CASSLAGGRGDTQYF.

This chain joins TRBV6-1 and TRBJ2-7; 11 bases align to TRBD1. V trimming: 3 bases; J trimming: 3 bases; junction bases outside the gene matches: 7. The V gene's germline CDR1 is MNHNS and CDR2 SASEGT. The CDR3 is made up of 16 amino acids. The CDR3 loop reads CASSDSGTGGGYEQYV. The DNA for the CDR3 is TGTGCCAGCAGTGATTCCGGGACAGGGGGTGGCTACGAGCAGTACGTC.

CDR3 loop: CASSLTSGYTDTQYF. DNA for the CDR3: TGTGCCAGCAGCTTGACTAGCGGATACACAGATACGCAGTATTTT. V gene TRBV5-5 combines with J gene TRBJ2-3; 8 bases line up with TRBD2. J was trimmed by 2 bases and V by 1 base; bases with no gene match: 3. The CDR3 is 15 amino acids. Germline CDR1 is SGHKS and CDR2 is YYEKEE (reference sequence).

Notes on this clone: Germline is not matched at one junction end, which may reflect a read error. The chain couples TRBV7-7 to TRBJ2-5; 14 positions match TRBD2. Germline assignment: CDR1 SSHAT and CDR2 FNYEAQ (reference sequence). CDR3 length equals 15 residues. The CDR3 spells CASRETSGGAQTQYF. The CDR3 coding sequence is TGTGCTAGCAGAGAGACTAGCGGGGGGGCCCAGACCCAGTACTTC. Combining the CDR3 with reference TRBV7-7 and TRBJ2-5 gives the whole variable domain GAGVSQSPRYKVTKRGQDVTLRCDPISSHATLYWYQQALGQGPEFLTYFNYEAQPDKSGLPSDRFSAERPEGSISTLTIQRTEQRDSAMYRCASRETSGGAQTQYFGPGTRLLVL.

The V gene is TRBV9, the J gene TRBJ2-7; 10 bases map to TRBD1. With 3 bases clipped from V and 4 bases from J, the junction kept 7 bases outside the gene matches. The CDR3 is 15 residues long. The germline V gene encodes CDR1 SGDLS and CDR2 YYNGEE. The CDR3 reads CASSGHPGQGYEQYF. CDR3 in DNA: TGTGCCAGCAGCGGCCACCCGGGACAGGGGTACGAGCAGTACTTC.